This entry lists 6 T cell receptor beta chains sequenced from one sample in a study of T cell responses to AZD1222 COVID-19 vaccine. TCRdb's copy holds only in-frame clones and misses some; the assay was immunoSEQ multiplex PCR. The profile shows 95,000 to 150,000 clones, roughly 91% of them singletons. The material was peripheral blood, obtained 28 days after the second AZD1222 dose. Receptors originate from an adult who received the AZD1222 COVID-19 vaccine.

This rearrangement joins TRBV19 to TRBJ2-5; D not certain. CDR1 and CDR2 from the germline V gene are LNHDA and SQIVND (reference sequence). V was pared by 7 bases and J by 0 bases, with 9 bases between. This CDR3 contains 13 residues. CDR3 nucleotide sequence: TGTGCCAGTAACGCCTGGGACCAAGAGACCCAGTACTTC. Its protein is CASNAWDQETQYF.

On this clone: This sample includes further DNA sequences coding for the same CDR3. The CDR3 is CASSLAGTPNYGYTF. CDR3 sequence (DNA): TGCGCCAGCAGCTTAGCCGGGACACCGAACTATGGCTACACCTTC. The J gene is TRBJ1-2, the V gene TRBV5-1; possibly TRBD1 for D (6 bases). In germline, CDR1 is SGHRS, CDR2 YFSETQ. The CDR3 runs to 15 residues. V shed 2 bases and J shed 2 bases, with 13 bases lying between them.

J is TRBJ2-7 and V is TRBV7-8; maybe TRBD2 (6 bases). The V and J ends lost 0 bases and 9 bases respectively, with 9 bases between them. Germline loops: CDR1 SGHVS, CDR2 FQNEAQ. This CDR3 is built from 12 residues. In DNA, the CDR3 is TGTGCCAGCAGCTTAGCGGGAGGCGGGCAGTACTTC. Translated, it gives CASSLAGGGQYF.

The rearrangement links TRBV19 to TRBJ2-2; D unclear. The CDR3 extends over 13 amino acids. Germline values: CDR1 LNHDA, CDR2 SQIVND (reference sequence). V was shortened by 3 bases and J by 6 bases, with 8 bases between the two germline ends. The CDR3 DNA follows: TGTGCCAGTAGTATGTCCAAATCCGGGGAGCTGTTTTTT. It is translated as CASSMSKSGELFF.

This clone was observed a single time. The chain combines TRBV19 with TRBJ1-2; 8 bases line up with TRBD1. CDR1 and CDR2 from the germline V gene are LNHDA and SQIVND (reference sequence). J was trimmed by 2 bases and V by 3 bases; bases with no gene match: 5. The CDR3 covers 15 residues. The CDR3 nucleotides are TGTGCCAGTAGTATCTGGCAGGGGGCGAACTATGGCTACACCTTC. This gives the protein CASSIWQGANYGYTF.

The rearrangement uses TRBV7-6 and TRBJ2-3, with 12 bases fitting TRBD2. The ends lost 1 base at V and 4 bases at J; junction bases unmatched: 3. CDR1 and CDR2 from the germline V gene are SGHVS and FNYEAQ. This CDR3 region has 16 residues. The CDR3 region is CASSLGTSGAPDTQYF. The CDR3, as DNA: TGTGCCAGCAGCTTAGGGACTAGCGGGGCCCCAGATACGCAGTATTTT.